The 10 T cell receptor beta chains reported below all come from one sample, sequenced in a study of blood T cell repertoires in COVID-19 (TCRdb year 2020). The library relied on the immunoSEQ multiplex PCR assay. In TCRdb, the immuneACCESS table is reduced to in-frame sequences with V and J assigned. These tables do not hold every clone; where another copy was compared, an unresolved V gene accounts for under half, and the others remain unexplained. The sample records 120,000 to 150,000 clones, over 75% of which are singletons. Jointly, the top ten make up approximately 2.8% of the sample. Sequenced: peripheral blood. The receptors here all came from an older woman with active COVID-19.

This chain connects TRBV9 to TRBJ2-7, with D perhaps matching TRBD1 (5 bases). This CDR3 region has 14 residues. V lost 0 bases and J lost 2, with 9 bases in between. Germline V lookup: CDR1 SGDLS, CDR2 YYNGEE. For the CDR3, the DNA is TGTGCCAGCAGCGTAGCAGACAGCGCCTACGAGCAGTACTTC. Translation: CASSVADSAYEQYF.

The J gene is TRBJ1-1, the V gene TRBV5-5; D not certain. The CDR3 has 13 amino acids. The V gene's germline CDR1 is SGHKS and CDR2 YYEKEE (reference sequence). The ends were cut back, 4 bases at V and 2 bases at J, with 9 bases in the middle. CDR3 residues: CASSPSVNTEAFF. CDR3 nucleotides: TGTGCCAGCAGCCCCTCAGTTAACACTGAAGCTTTCTTT. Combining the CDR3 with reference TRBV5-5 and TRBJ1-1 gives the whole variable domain DAGVTQSPTHLIKTRGQQVTLRCSPISGHKSVSWYQQVLGQGPQFIFQYYEKEERGRGNFPDRFSARQFPNYSSELNVNALLLGDSALYLCASSPSVNTEAFFGQGTRLTVV.

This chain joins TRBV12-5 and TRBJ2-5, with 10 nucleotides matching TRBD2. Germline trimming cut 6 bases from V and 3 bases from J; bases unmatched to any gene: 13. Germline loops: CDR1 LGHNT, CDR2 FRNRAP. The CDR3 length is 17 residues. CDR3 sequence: CASGKGTSARGEETQYF. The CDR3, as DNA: TGTGCTAGTGGCAAAGGGACTAGCGCACGAGGTGAAGAGACCCAGTACTTC.

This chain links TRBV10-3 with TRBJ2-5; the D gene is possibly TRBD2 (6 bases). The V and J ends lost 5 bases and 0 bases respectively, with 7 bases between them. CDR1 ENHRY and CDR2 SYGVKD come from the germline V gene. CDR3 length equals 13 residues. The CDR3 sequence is CAISKRDQETQYF. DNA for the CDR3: TGTGCCATCAGTAAGCGGGACCAAGAGACCCAGTACTTC.

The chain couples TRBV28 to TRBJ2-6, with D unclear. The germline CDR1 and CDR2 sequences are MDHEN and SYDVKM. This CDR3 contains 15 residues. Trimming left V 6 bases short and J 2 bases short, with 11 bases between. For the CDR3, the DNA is TGTGCCAGCAGCGAAGCCCTCGCTGGGGCCAACGTCCTGACTTTC. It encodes CASSEALAGANVLTF. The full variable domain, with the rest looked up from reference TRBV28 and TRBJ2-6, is DVKVTQSSRYLVKRTGEKVFLECVQDMDHENMFWYRQDPGLGLRLIYFSYDVKMKEKGDIPEGYSVSREKKERFSLILESASTNQTSMYLCASSEALAGANVLTFGAGSRLTVL.

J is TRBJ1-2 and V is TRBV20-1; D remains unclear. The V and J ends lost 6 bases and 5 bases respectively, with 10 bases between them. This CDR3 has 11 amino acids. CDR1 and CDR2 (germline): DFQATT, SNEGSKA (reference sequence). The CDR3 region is CSARGSYGYTF. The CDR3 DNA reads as TGCAGTGCCCGCGGGAGTTATGGCTACACCTTC.

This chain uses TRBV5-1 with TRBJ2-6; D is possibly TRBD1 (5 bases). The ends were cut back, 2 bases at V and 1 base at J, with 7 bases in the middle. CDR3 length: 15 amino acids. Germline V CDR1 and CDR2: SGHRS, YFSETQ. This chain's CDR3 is CASSLGDSGANVLTF. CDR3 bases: TGCGCCAGCAGCTTAGGGGATTCTGGGGCCAACGTCCTGACTTTC.

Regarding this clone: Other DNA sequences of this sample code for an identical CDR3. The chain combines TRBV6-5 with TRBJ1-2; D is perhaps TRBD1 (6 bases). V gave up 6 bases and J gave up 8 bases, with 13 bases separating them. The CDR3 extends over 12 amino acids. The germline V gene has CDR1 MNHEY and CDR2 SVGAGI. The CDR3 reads CASRLTGGGYTF. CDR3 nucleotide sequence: TGTGCCAGCAGATTGACAGGTGGAGGCTACACCTTC.

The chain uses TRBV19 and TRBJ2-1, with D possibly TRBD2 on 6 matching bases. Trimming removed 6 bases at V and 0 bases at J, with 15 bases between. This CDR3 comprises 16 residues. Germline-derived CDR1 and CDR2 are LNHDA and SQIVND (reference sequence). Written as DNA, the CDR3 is TGTGCCAGTAGGAGTCTTGACGGGAGCTCCTACAATGAGCAGTTCTTC. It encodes CASRSLDGSSYNEQFF.

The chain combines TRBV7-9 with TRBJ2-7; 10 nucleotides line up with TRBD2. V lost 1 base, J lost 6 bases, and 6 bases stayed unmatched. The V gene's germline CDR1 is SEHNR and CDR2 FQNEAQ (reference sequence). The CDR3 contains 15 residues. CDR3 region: CASSLGVAGGLEQYF. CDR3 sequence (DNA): TGTGCCAGCAGCTTAGGGGTAGCGGGAGGTCTCGAGCAGTACTTC.